This passage covers 18 T cell receptor beta chains from one sample sequenced in a study of blood T cell repertoires in COVID-19. The data were produced by immunoSEQ multiplex PCR, yet TCRdb's version contains in-frame clones alone and is incomplete. Among under 350,000 clones listed, around nine tenths were seen once. Material for sequencing was peripheral blood. These receptors were taken from a man between 65 and 85 years old with acute or convalescent COVID-19.

The chain combines TRBV5-1 with TRBJ1-3, with D unresolved. The CDR3 has 16 residues. V dropped 4 bases and J dropped 0 bases, with 14 bases sitting between them. Germline lookup yields CDR1 SGHRS and CDR2 YFSETQ. CDR3 in amino acids: CASSRGWVHSGNTIYF. DNA for the CDR3: TGCGCCAGCAGCCGAGGATGGGTCCACTCTGGAAACACCATATATTTT.

This chain joins TRBV6-2 or TRBV6-3 and TRBJ2-1, with 8 bases identical to TRBD1. The germline V gene encodes CDR1 MNHEY and CDR2 SVGEGT. J lost 16 bases, V lost 5 bases, and 16 bases had no gene match. This CDR3 comprises 14 residues. CDR3 protein: CASSLQGAQVRSFF. In DNA, the CDR3 is TGTGCCAGCAGTCTCCAGGGGGCCCAAGTCCGTTCTTTCTTC.

The rearrangement uses TRBV5-1 and TRBJ2-7; TRBD2 agrees at 8 bases. V lost 0 bases to trimming and J lost 2 bases; unmatched junction nucleotides: 1. Germline CDR1 SGHRS, CDR2 YFSETQ. CDR3 length: 14 amino acids. CDR3 nucleotide sequence: TGCGCCAGCAGCTTGGACGGGGGGGCCTACGAGCAGTACTTC. Translating it yields CASSLDGGAYEQYF.

The chain has TRBV6-6 and TRBJ1-1, with TRBD1 matching over 9 bases. Germline CDR1 reads MNHNY; CDR2 reads SVGAGI (reference sequence). The junction had 5 bases not matched to a gene; V was cut back by 11 bases and J by 4 bases. There are 12 residues in the CDR3. CDR3 DNA sequence: TGTGCCGCACAGGACAGGGGCACTGAAGCTTTCTTT. As protein: CAAQDRGTEAFF.

This chain uses TRBV5-1 with TRBJ2-7, with TRBD2 matching over 7 bases. V dropped 0 bases and J dropped 6; count of bases not matched to a gene: 6. This CDR3 is 14 amino acids long. Germline CDR1 reads SGHRS; CDR2 reads YFSETQ. DNA for the CDR3: TGCGCCAGCAGCTTGGATCCGGGAGGAGGCGAGCAGTACTTC. Protein: CASSLDPGGGEQYF.

The rearrangement joins TRBV3-1 (or the pseudogene TRBV3-2) to TRBJ2-1; 9 bases agree with TRBD1. This CDR3 region has 13 residues. CDR1 LGHDT and CDR2 YNNKEL come from the germline V gene (reference sequence). J was trimmed by 14 bases and V by 4 bases; bases with no gene match: 9. The CDR3: CASSPRTGAFKFF. The CDR3 DNA follows: TGTGCCAGCAGCCCTCGGACAGGGGCCTTCAAGTTCTTC.

This rearrangement joins TRBV6-5 to TRBJ1-2; 7 bases match TRBD1. From germline, CDR1 is MNHEY and CDR2 SVGAGI. J lost 2 bases, V lost 0 bases, and 0 bases had no gene match. The CDR3 runs 14 residues. CDR3 DNA: TGTGCCAGCAGTTACTCGGGACAGAACTATGGCTACACCTTC. It yields the protein CASSYSGQNYGYTF.

The V and J genes are TRBV6-2 or TRBV6-3 and TRBJ1-5, with a tentative D call TRBD1 (5 bases). V was trimmed by 5 bases and J by 2 bases, leaving 19 bases between them. Germline CDR1 reads MNHEY; CDR2 reads SVGEGT. The length of the CDR3 is 17 residues. The CDR3 region has the DNA TGTGCCAGCAGTCCCAGACCTCAGGGCGTCGGCAATCAGCCCCAGCATTTT. Translating it yields CASSPRPQGVGNQPQHF.

The chain carries TRBV4-3 and TRBJ1-2; 8 bases line up with TRBD1. Germline V gene lookup returns CDR1 LGHNA and CDR2 YSLEER. J was trimmed by 2 bases and V by 3 bases; bases with no gene match: 5. There are 15 residues in the CDR3. CDR3 coding DNA: TGCGCCAGCAGCCAGCGACAGGGGCGCAACTATGGCTACACCTTC. Translated, it gives CASSQRQGRNYGYTF.

V gene TRBV28 combines with J gene TRBJ2-1; weak D call: TRBD1 (6 bases). The V end was cut by 3 bases, the J end by 1 base, with 10 bases between. CDR1 and CDR2 from the germline V gene are MDHEN and SYDVKM. The CDR3 contains 15 residues. The CDR3 is CASSLMGASYNEQFF. The DNA of the CDR3 is TGTGCCAGCAGTTTGATGGGGGCATCCTACAATGAGCAGTTCTTC.

The chain employs TRBV28 and TRBJ1-4; TRBD1 might be the D (5 bases). CDR3 length equals 15 residues. Germline CDR1 MDHEN, CDR2 SYDVKM. The ends were cut back, 5 bases at V and 2 bases at J, with 12 bases in the middle. The CDR3 is CASSTPGGTNEKLFF. CDR3 DNA sequence: TGTGCCAGCAGTACACCCGGGGGTACTAATGAAAAACTGTTTTTT.

The count of this clone is one. The chain uses TRBV5-1 and TRBJ2-2, with no clear D. CDR3 length: 15 amino acids. The V end was cut by 0 bases, the J end by 1 base, with 7 bases between. Germline assignment: CDR1 SGHRS and CDR2 YFSETQ. CDR3 DNA: TGCGCCAGCAGCTTGGTTGTCCAGAACACCGGGGAGCTGTTTTTT. Translation: CASSLVVQNTGELFF.

The V call is TRBV24-1, the J call TRBJ2-1; perhaps TRBD1 as D (5 bases). This CDR3 has 17 amino acids. Germline loops: CDR1 KGHDR, CDR2 SFDVKD. V gave up 0 bases and J gave up 5 bases, with 16 bases separating them. The CDR3 DNA reads as TGTGCCACCAGTGATTTGCGCCCGGACACAAAACACAATGAGCAGTTCTTC. Its protein is CATSDLRPDTKHNEQFF.

DNA for the CDR3: TGTGCCAGCAGCCAAGGACGGAAACAGGGCAATTCACCCCTCCACTTT. This translates into CASSQGRKQGNSPLHF. V is TRBV3-1 (or the pseudogene TRBV3-2) and J is TRBJ1-6, with D possibly TRBD1 on 6 matching bases. The ends were cut back, 1 base at V and 7 bases at J, with 14 bases in the middle. CDR1 and CDR2 (germline): LGHDT, YNNKEL (reference sequence). There are 16 residues in the CDR3.

The genes are TRBV14 and TRBJ1-1; TRBD1 might be the D (5 bases). Per the germline V gene, CDR1 is SGHDN and CDR2 is FVKESK. Trimming removed 0 bases from V and 6 bases from J, with 11 bases in between. The CDR3 consists of 14 residues. As DNA, the CDR3 is TGTGCCAGCAGCCAAGATGGCGTAGGGGCTGAAGCTTTCTTT. Its protein product is CASSQDGVGAEAFF.

V is TRBV2 and J is TRBJ1-1, with 7 nucleotides matching TRBD1. The CDR3 length is 14 residues. V was clipped by 7 bases and J by 5 bases; unmatched bases: 10. Germline CDR1 and CDR2: SNHLY and FYNNEI. The CDR3 region has the DNA TGTGCCAGCACCCAGACAGGGAGTAGGACTGAAGCTTTCTTT. As protein: CASTQTGSRTEAFF.

The chain links TRBV5-1 to TRBJ2-6; 10 bases map to TRBD1. V shed 4 bases and J 0 bases; nucleotides not matched to a gene: 7. Germline loops: CDR1 SGHRS, CDR2 YFSETQ. This CDR3 region has 18 residues. The CDR3 DNA follows: TGCGCCAGCAGCCCGACCGGGACAGGGGTCTCTGGGGCCAACGTCCTGACTTTC. Translation: CASSPTGTGVSGANVLTF.

The chain links TRBV4-1 to TRBJ2-6; the D is unclear. Trimming cost V 4 bases and J 0 bases, with 25 bases left between them. Per the germline V gene, CDR1 is MGHRA and CDR2 is YSYEKL. The CDR3 extends over 21 amino acids. The CDR3 nucleotides read TGCGCCAGCAGCCTCCACCCCCTGGCAGTGAGGCCTCGCTCTGGGGCCAACGTCCTGACTTTC. Protein product: CASSLHPLAVRPRSGANVLTF.